This T cell receptor (beta chain) came from a study of T cell changes during pregnancy in multiple sclerosis. TCRdb's table, derived via immunoSEQ multiplex PCR, lists solely in-frame clones and lacks some. The sample yields 60,000 to 70,000 clones, roughly 90% seen once. The length of the CDR3 is 14 residues. Germline lookup yields CDR1 ENHRY and CDR2 SYGVKD. V lost 6 bases, J lost 6 bases, and 10 bases stayed unmatched. The sample in question was peripheral blood, obtained in the second trimester of pregnancy. The sequence was collected from a female donor with multiple sclerosis, enrolled in a pregnancy study. J is TRBJ1-2 and V is TRBV10-3, with 7 positions matching TRBD1. The CDR3 DNA reads as TGTGCCATCAGGCGACTGGGACAGAAAGATGGCTACACCTTC. Protein: CAIRRLGQKDGYTF.